The 20 T cell receptor beta chains below come from one sample, sequenced in a study of T-cell memory formation after mild COVID-19. From the 5' RACE reads, TCRdb called clonotypes with MiXCR, one entry per CDR3 protein. The sample holds around 200,000 distinct CDR3 sequences; approximately 16% are singletons and the top ten take just over 2%. The sample was PBMCs or a T cell subset sorted from them (not recorded which). Receptors were obtained from an adult woman who had mild COVID-19 (a few samples of this study predate the infection). Cell type and time point are not known.

This clonotype was detected only a few times. The V and J genes are TRBV7-8 and TRBJ2-7, with TRBD2 matching over 10 bases. Germline V CDR1 and CDR2: SGHVS, FQNEAQ. CDR3 size: 15 residues. After removal of 10 bases from V and 4 bases from J, the junction contained 13 bases not matched to a gene. This CDR3 reads CATKMLAGEGYEQYF. The CDR3 bases are TGTGCCACAAAAATGCTAGCGGGAGAAGGTTACGAGCAGTACTTC.

This clonotype was seen more than once but under ten times. V usage is TRBV5-1 and J usage is TRBJ1-2; 9 bases line up with TRBD1. The V gene's germline CDR1 is SGHRS and CDR2 YFSETQ. Trimming took 2 bases from V and 6 from J; bases not matched to a gene: 5. The CDR3 runs 14 residues. The CDR3 nucleotides are TGCGCCAGCAGCTTCTCACAGGGGGCGGATGGCTACACCTTC. Its translation: CASSFSQGADGYTF.

This clonotype was found many times. This sequence joins TRBV30 and TRBJ2-7; D gene ambiguous. V was cut by 4 bases and J by 3 bases, with 7 bases left in between. The germline gives CDR1 GTSNPN, CDR2 SVGIG (reference sequence). The CDR3 has 11 residues. CDR3 sequence (DNA): TGTGCCTGGACGCGAGGCTACGAGCAGTACTTC. It encodes CAWTRGYEQYF.

The chain employs TRBV6-2 or TRBV6-3 and TRBJ1-2; TRBD1 might be the D (6 bases). Germline values: CDR1 MNHEY, CDR2 SVGEGT. V was trimmed by 6 bases and J by 4 bases, leaving 15 bases between them. The length of the CDR3 is 14 residues. For the CDR3, the DNA is TGTGCCAGCAGCGATACAGGGTTCGTCTATGGCTACACCTTC. Amino acid sequence: CASSDTGFVYGYTF.

The chain carries TRBV9 and TRBJ2-5, with 13 bases matching TRBD2. Germline V lookup: CDR1 SGDLS, CDR2 YYNGEE. The CDR3 runs 17 residues. Trimming at V came to 4 bases and at J to 0 bases, leaving 6 bases not matched to a gene. In DNA form, the CDR3 reads TGTGCCAGCAGCCCGGGGACTAGCGGGACGCACCAAGAGACCCAGTACTTC. It is translated as CASSPGTSGTHQETQYF.

The gene calls are TRBV20-1 and TRBJ1-1; a possible D gene is TRBD1 (5 bases). This CDR3 region has 13 residues. Trimming pared 6 bases from V and 6 bases from J, leaving 17 bases between. The germline CDR1 and CDR2 sequences are DFQATT and SNEGSKA (reference sequence). CDR3 nucleotides: TGCAGTGCCAGGCCAGGGTCGAGCGCTGAAGCTTTCTTT. Translation: CSARPGSSAEAFF.

The chain couples TRBV3-1 to TRBJ1-2; weak D call: TRBD1 (5 bases). The V end was cut by 1 base, the J end by 7 bases, with 10 bases between. The CDR3 extends over 13 amino acids. Germline V lookup: CDR1 LGHDT, CDR2 YNNKEL (reference sequence). CDR3 amino acids: CASSQAIGGGYTF. The CDR3 DNA is TGTGCCAGCAGCCAAGCCATCGGGGGTGGCTACACCTTC.

This chain uses TRBV19 with TRBJ2-1; D remains ambiguous. The CDR3 sequence is 14 residues long. Trimming stripped 3 bases from V and 0 bases from J, with 6 bases between. Looked up from germline, CDR1 is LNHDA and CDR2 is SQIVND (reference sequence). The CDR3 DNA is TGTGCCAGTAGTATCCAGAGCTCCTACAATGAGCAGTTCTTC. Protein sequence: CASSIQSSYNEQFF.

The V and J genes are TRBV7-8 and TRBJ1-1; tentative D call: TRBD1 (6 bases). This CDR3 is 15 amino acids long. Germline V CDR1 and CDR2: SGHVS, FQNEAQ. With 1 base removed from V and 4 bases from J, the gap between germline ends came to 13 bases. CDR3 sequence: CASSLVWGAVTEAFF. The CDR3 DNA is TGTGCCAGCAGCTTAGTTTGGGGGGCAGTCACTGAAGCTTTCTTT.

This clonotype was seen only a few times. The chain recombines TRBV12-3 or TRBV12-4 with TRBJ2-7; perhaps TRBD1 as D (7 bases). The CDR3 is made up of 14 amino acids. V shed 5 bases and J shed 3 bases, with 14 bases lying between them. CDR3 DNA sequence: TGTGCCAGCAGTCCAGGGGGGCGGGACTACGAGCAGTACTTC. Translated, it gives CASSPGGRDYEQYF.

The chain combines TRBV5-1 with TRBJ2-1; D uncertain. Germline V gives CDR1 SGHRS, CDR2 YFSETQ. Deletions cut 4 bases from V and 1 base from J, with 15 bases between. The CDR3 is 16 residues long. The CDR3 coding sequence is TGCGCCAGCAGCCCGGCTTCGGAGAGTTCCTACAATGAGCAGTTCTTC. Its protein product is CASSPASESSYNEQFF.

This chain joins TRBV15 and TRBJ2-1, with 10 bases aligning to TRBD2. The CDR3 covers 16 residues. The V and J ends lost 5 bases and 6 bases, in that order; junction bases with no gene match: 10. Germline V gives CDR1 LNHNV, CDR2 YYDKDF (reference sequence). The CDR3 nucleotides are TGTGCCACCAGCTCCCGCCTAGCGGGGGCGGGCAATGAGCAGTTCTTC. It codes for CATSSRLAGAGNEQFF.

This clonotype was counted only a few times. CDR3 sequence: CASTFSSGFSYEQYF. The CDR3 DNA reads as TGTGCCAGCACCTTTTCTAGCGGATTCTCCTACGAGCAGTACTTC. The genes are TRBV6-6 and TRBJ2-7, with 7 bases aligning to TRBD2. Germline V lookup: CDR1 MNHNY, CDR2 SVGAGI (reference sequence). The CDR3 runs to 15 residues. J gave up 0 bases and V 7 bases, and 9 bases lay outside the gene matches.

V and J are TRBV24-1 and TRBJ2-2; D not resolved. Germline V gene data show CDR1 as KGHDR and CDR2 as SFDVKD. This CDR3 has 12 amino acids. V was pared by 7 bases and J by 7 bases, with 9 bases between. CDR3 DNA sequence: TGTGCCACCAGGGCCCCTCACGGGGAGCTGTTTTTT. Its translation is CATRAPHGELFF.

This clonotype was picked up a small number of times. The chain carries TRBV5-4 and TRBJ1-2; 7 bases line up with TRBD1. Looked up from germline, CDR1 is SGHNT and CDR2 is YYREEE (reference sequence). This CDR3 is built from 16 residues. The junction had 10 bases not matched to a gene; V was cut back by 4 bases and J by 1 base. CDR3 coding DNA: TGTGCCAGCAGCAGGGAGACAGGGTCCATTAACTATGGCTACACCTTC. It specifies CASSRETGSINYGYTF.

There are a few counts of this clonotype. A single base separates this from a much larger clone, so it may be a read error. CDR3 amino acids: CASTSGQSYEQYF. For the CDR3, the DNA is TGTGCCAGCACCTCCGGACAGTCCTACGAGCAGTACTTC. This chain uses TRBV2 with TRBJ2-7; maybe TRBD1 (6 bases). V dropped 7 bases and J dropped 1 base, with 11 bases sitting between them. CDR1 and CDR2 (germline): SNHLY, FYNNEI. This CDR3 comprises 13 residues.

This clonotype appeared a few times. V usage is TRBV7-3 and J usage is TRBJ2-1; TRBD1 aligns across 8 bases. J lost 3 bases, V lost 1 base, and 2 bases had no gene match. Looked up from germline, CDR1 is SGHTA and CDR2 is FQGTGA. The length of the CDR3 is 15 residues. The CDR3 DNA is TGTGCCAGCAGCTTAAATGGACAGGGCTACAATGAGCAGTTCTTC. Encoded protein: CASSLNGQGYNEQFF. Full variable domain (remainder filled in from reference TRBV7-3 and TRBJ2-1): GAGVSQTPSNKVTEKGKYVELRCDPISGHTALYWYRQSLGQGPEFLIYFQGTGAADDSGLPNDRFFAVRPEGSVSTLKIQRTERGDSAVYLCASSLNGQGYNEQFFGPGTRLTVL.

This clonotype was counted between two and nine times. The CDR3 loop is CASSLRQDSSLHF. The DNA for the CDR3 is TGTGCCAGCAGTTTGCGACAGGACTCATCCCTCCACTTT. The V and J genes are TRBV12-3 or TRBV12-4 and TRBJ1-6; a possible D gene is TRBD1 (6 bases). The CDR3 sequence is 13 residues long. With 3 bases removed from V and 14 bases from J, the gap between germline ends came to 14 bases.

The chain carries TRBV7-2 and TRBJ1-2, with unresolved D. This CDR3 region has 13 residues. V lost 5 bases, J lost 8 bases, and 15 bases lay in between. Germline V gives CDR1 SGHTA, CDR2 FQGNSA. CDR3 sequence reads: CASSGYSGGGYTF. The CDR3 coding sequence is TGTGCCAGCAGCGGGTACAGTGGAGGAGGCTACACCTTC.

The sample holds a few counts of this clonotype. The genes are TRBV7-9 and TRBJ1-1; 8 nucleotides line up with TRBD1. The V and J ends lost 5 bases and 2 bases, in that order; junction bases with no gene match: 4. This CDR3 has 14 residues. Germline V gives CDR1 SEHNR, CDR2 FQNEAQ (reference sequence). CDR3 bases: TGTGCCAGCAGCACTGGACAGGGAAACACTGAAGCTTTCTTT. This sequence encodes CASSTGQGNTEAFF.